These T cell receptor beta chains were read from a single sample in a study of neoadjuvant anti-PD-1 for oral cavity cancer. The table came from immunoSEQ multiplex PCR; TCRdb's copy has only in-frame clones and leaves some out. Counted here are 84,000 or so clones, about 84% occurring once; the ten biggest clones make up around 3.1%. The sample consisted of PBMCs, taken before nivolumab (anti-PD-1) treatment. The receptors originated from a person between 40 and 80 years old with oral cavity squamous cell carcinoma. Both conserved end residues are part of each CDR3. Fields, in order: clone size, D gene, J gene, V gene, CDR3 DNA, CDR3 protein. The D gene is left open where the match is weak. Size tells how often a clone was seen (once, few, many) or the class of an expanded clone, and some rows leave it out.

>-|TRBD2|TRBJ2-2|TRBV11-1
TGTGCCAGCGGAAGCGGGACCAACACCGGGGAGCTGTTTTTT
CASGSGTNTGELFF
>-|-|TRBJ1-3|TRBV9
TGTGCCAGCAGCCCCCGGTTATCGTTAGCCTCTGGAAACACCATATATTTT
CASSPRLSLASGNTIYF
>-|-|TRBJ1-4|TRBV19
TGTGCCAGTAGTCTGACAGGTGTTACGGAAAAACTGTTTTTT
CASSLTGVTEKLFF
>-|TRBD2|TRBJ2-2|TRBV2
TGTGCCAGCAGTCCGACTAGCGGGAGAAACACCGGGGAGCTGTTTTTT
CASSPTSGRNTGELFF
>-|TRBD1|TRBJ2-2|TRBV7-9
TGTGCCAGCAGCTATGGACAGGGTGCGAACACCGGGGAGCTGTTTTTT
CASSYGQGANTGELFF
>few|TRBD2|TRBJ2-7|TRBV6-1
TGTGCCAGCAGTGAGCTAGCGGGAGTCCTCGAGCAGTACTTC
CASSELAGVLEQYF
>-|-|TRBJ1-1|TRBV12-5
TGTGCTAGTGGTTTGGAGCCGAACACTGAAGCTTTCTTT
CASGLEPNTEAFF
>-|-|TRBJ2-5|TRBV29-1
TGCAGCGTTGCGGGCCCCGCGGACGTAGAGACCCAGTACTTC
CSVAGPADVETQYF
>-|-|TRBJ2-7|TRBV18
TGTGCCAGCTCACCACGGGCACAACGGGACGAGCAGTACTTC
CASSPRAQRDEQYF
>-|-|TRBJ1-4|TRBV5-4
TGTGCCAGCAGCTTGAGAGCCGGGGCAACTAATGAAAAACTGTTTTTT
CASSLRAGATNEKLFF
>-|-|TRBJ2-7|TRBV7-6
TGTGCCAGCAGCCCTGACGTTCTACCCTACGAGCAGTACTTC
CASSPDVLPYEQYF
>-|-|TRBJ2-7|TRBV6-5
TGTGCCAGCAGTTACGAGCCGAGGAGCGAGCAGTACTTC
CASSYEPRSEQYF
>-|-|TRBJ1-1|TRBV30
TGTGCCTGGAGTCCAGATATAGGGGGGGCGGCTTTCTTT
CAWSPDIGGAAFF
>few|TRBD2|TRBJ2-1|TRBV2
TGTGCCAGCAAGCGGGAGGCAAATGAGCAGTTCTTC
CASKREANEQFF
>-|TRBD1|TRBJ2-1|TRBV5-1
TGCGCCAGCAGCCACGGACAGGCTAACTACAATGAGCAGTTCTTC
CASSHGQANYNEQFF
>-|TRBD1|TRBJ2-7|TRBV7-9
TGTGCCAGCAGCGGGGACAGATACGAGCAGTACTTC
CASSGDRYEQYF
>-|TRBD1|TRBJ2-7|TRBV10-2
TGCGCCAGCAGGGAGAATCGGGACAGGGGGGAGCAGTACTTC
CASRENRDRGEQYF
>-|-|TRBJ1-3|TRBV10-3
TGTGCCACCTTGTTGGAATCGGGAAACACCATATATTTT
CATLLESGNTIYF
>once|TRBD2|TRBJ2-3|TRBV5-1
TGCGCCAGCGACTTGGGAGGGGTCACAGATACGCAGTATTTT
CASDLGGVTDTQYF
>-|-|TRBJ2-7|TRBV5-1
TGCGCCAGCAGCTTGTTCAACGGGGAGATGAACGAGCAGTACTTC
CASSLFNGEMNEQYF
>-|-|TRBJ1-1|TRBV27
TGTGCCAGCAGTTTGAGGGTATTGACTGAAGCTTTCTTT
CASSLRVLTEAFF
>-|-|TRBJ1-6|TRBV6-1
TGTGCCAGCAGTCCCGATCTCAAACAACTCCACTTT
CASSPDLKQLHF
>-|TRBD2|TRBJ2-1|TRBV6-1
TGTGCCAGCAGTGACCCTAGCGGGAGGGAGCAGTTCTTC
CASSDPSGREQFF
>-|-|TRBJ1-5|TRBV27
TGTGCCAGCAGTTTAATGGGGCAGCCCCAGCATTTT
CASSLMGQPQHF
>-|TRBD1|TRBJ2-5|TRBV27
TGTGCCAGCAGGGCTCAGGGGGATAGGGGGACCCAGTACTTC
CASRAQGDRGTQYF
>-|-|TRBJ1-4|TRBV6-5
TGTGCCAGCATGTTCGCAGAAAAACTGTTTTTT
CASMFAEKLFF
>-|TRBD2|TRBJ2-3|TRBV2
TGTGCCAGCAAGATGGGACGGGCGGGAGGTACAGATACGCAGTATTTT
CASKMGRAGGTDTQYF